One and the same sample provided the 12 T cell receptor beta chains below, sequenced in a study of immune evolution from preneoplasia to lung adenocarcinoma. Libraries were prepared by immunoSEQ multiplex PCR; TCRdb keeps only in-frame clonotypes and omits some of them. The profile shows tens of thousands of clones, around three quarters of them singletons. The sequencing input was FFPE invasive lung adenocarcinoma tissue. The receptors originated from a person in their sixties or seventies with lung adenocarcinoma.

The gene calls are TRBV9 and TRBJ2-1; TRBD2 matches at 7 bases. V shed 2 bases and J 5 bases; nucleotides not matched to a gene: 7. Germline lookup yields CDR1 SGDLS and CDR2 YYNGEE. The CDR3 runs 15 residues. DNA for the CDR3: TGTGCCAGCAGCGTGAGCGGGATCGCCAACAATGAGCAGTTCTTC. Translating gives CASSVSGIANNEQFF.

This rearrangement joins TRBV19 to TRBJ2-2; the D gene is possibly TRBD1 (6 bases). CDR1 and CDR2 (germline): LNHDA, SQIVND (reference sequence). V was shortened by 4 bases and J by 4 bases, with 7 bases between the two germline ends. The CDR3 totals 13 residues. CDR3 sequence reads: CASSNRVTGELFF. The CDR3 DNA is TGTGCCAGTAGTAACAGGGTCACCGGGGAGCTGTTTTTT.

This chain uses TRBV5-6 with TRBJ2-3; D is possibly TRBD1 or TRBD2 (5 bases each). Germline CDR1 reads SGHDT; CDR2 reads YYEEEE. V lost 0 bases and J 3 bases, leaving 14 bases between the germline ends. The CDR3 contains 16 residues. This CDR3 reads CASSLGGAGATDTQYF. The CDR3, as DNA: TGTGCCAGCAGCTTGGGGGGAGCCGGGGCTACAGATACGCAGTATTTT.

CDR3 in amino acids: CASSLDILPGELFF. The DNA for the CDR3 is TGCGCCAGCAGCCTGGATATATTACCCGGGGAGCTGTTTTTT. The chain links TRBV5-1 to TRBJ2-2; no reliable D call. CDR1 is SGHRS and CDR2 is YFSETQ in the germline V gene. The CDR3 length is 14 residues. Trimming cost V 4 bases and J 6 bases, with 13 bases left between them.

The genes are TRBV21-1 and TRBJ1-5; TRBD1, the table's D call, was not compared with the DNA. TRBV21-1 is a known pseudogene. The CDR3 is 16 residues long. The CDR3 here is CASSKKGSCSNQPQHF. The DNA for the CDR3 is TGTGCCAGCAGCAAAAAGGGGTCTTGTAGCAATCAGCCCCAGCATTTT.

The chain is built from TRBV28 and TRBJ1-5; 8 bases are a match to TRBD1. The germline V gene has CDR1 MDHEN and CDR2 SYDVKM. V trimming: 7 bases; J trimming: 6 bases; junction bases outside the gene matches: 11. This CDR3 contains 15 residues. For the CDR3, the DNA is TGTGCCAGCAATCTTGGACAGGGCAGGAGTCAGCCCCAGCATTTT. Residues: CASNLGQGRSQPQHF.

This sequence joins TRBV6-6 and TRBJ1-2, with no clear D. CDR1 is MNHNY, CDR2 SVGAGI, per germline (reference sequence). Trimming removed 0 bases from V and 3 bases from J, with 8 bases in between. This CDR3 contains 14 residues. CDR3 nucleotide sequence: TGTGCCAGCAGTTACTCGATGGGGTACTATGGCTACACCTTC. It translates to CASSYSMGYYGYTF.

The sample holds one count of this clone. J is TRBJ2-3 and V is TRBV7-3, with D hard to call. Looked up from germline, CDR1 is SGHTA and CDR2 is FQGTGA. This CDR3 contains 15 residues. Trimming removed 1 base from V and 3 bases from J, with 11 bases in between. The CDR3 bases are TGTGCCAGCAGCTTAAACCCCCTAACAACAGATACGCAGTATTTT. Its protein product is CASSLNPLTTDTQYF. Drawing the rest from reference TRBV7-3 and TRBJ2-3, the complete variable domain is GAGVSQTPSNKVTEKGKYVELRCDPISGHTALYWYRQSLGQGPEFLIYFQGTGAADDSGLPNDRFFAVRPEGSVSTLKIQRTERGDSAVYLCASSLNPLTTDTQYFGPGTRLTVL.

The V call is TRBV30, the J call TRBJ2-5; D unresolved. The V gene's germline CDR1 is GTSNPN and CDR2 SVGIG (reference sequence). The CDR3 runs to 14 residues. Trimming took 0 bases from V and 4 from J, leaving 12 bases between them. In DNA, the CDR3 is TGTGCCTGGAGTGTAGACCCCGGCAGAGAGACCCAGTACTTC. Residues: CAWSVDPGRETQYF.

The chain combines TRBV11-2 with TRBJ2-7; D is possibly TRBD2 (6 bases). V lost 5 bases and J lost 0, with 17 bases in between. This CDR3 contains 16 residues. Germline-derived CDR1 and CDR2 are SGHAT and FQNNGV. The CDR3 protein is CASSRDQGLLSYEQYF. CDR3 nucleotides: TGTGCCAGCAGCCGAGACCAGGGACTTCTCTCCTACGAGCAGTACTTC.

This chain joins TRBV7-3 and TRBJ1-2; D possibly corresponds to TRBD1 (5 bases). Trimming took 8 bases from V and 4 from J, leaving 17 bases between them. From germline, CDR1 is SGHTA and CDR2 FQGTGA. The CDR3 has 14 amino acids. DNA for the CDR3: TGTGCCAGCGGAATCACCGGGACGGCCTATGGCTACACCTTC. It translates to CASGITGTAYGYTF. Using reference TRBV7-3 and TRBJ1-2 for the parts outside the CDR3, the full variable domain is GAGVSQTPSNKVTEKGKYVELRCDPISGHTALYWYRQSLGQGPEFLIYFQGTGAADDSGLPNDRFFAVRPEGSVSTLKIQRTERGDSAVYLCASGITGTAYGYTFGSGTRLTVV.

The V and J genes are TRBV5-4 and TRBJ1-1; D gene ambiguous. The germline gives CDR1 SGHNT, CDR2 YYREEE (reference sequence). The CDR3 has 12 residues. V was pared by 3 bases and J by 4 bases, with 7 bases between. CDR3 amino acids: CASSSRVTEAFF. The CDR3 region has the DNA TGTGCCAGCAGCTCCCGGGTCACTGAAGCTTTCTTT.